The clone carrying this T cell receptor beta chain was picked up a small number of times. Its antigen is unknown. It may be a read error: a sequence one base away is much more abundant. No conserved phenylalanine or tryptophan is present at the end of the CDR3, so a read error is the likely explanation. The germline CDR1 and CDR2 sequences are SGHTA and FQGTGA. The CDR3 is made up of 14 amino acids. The V and J ends lost 5 bases and 8 bases, in that order; junction bases with no gene match: 9. TCRdb analysed the multiplex PCR reads with MiXCR anew, one entry per CDR3 protein. The sample lists under 80,000 distinct CDR3 sequences, 40% to 45% seen once, with approximately 8.7% in the top ten. These data belong to a study of breast tumors, draining lymph nodes, adjacent tissues. The study, taken as a whole, reports: Tumor TCR diversity was below lymph nodes but above nontumor tissue. That most tumor T cells come from lymph nodes remained unproven. Luminal-like breast cancer showed significantly higher tumor–nontumor repertoire similarity than basal-like.

Specimen: breast tumor tissue. The clonotype comes from a female donor with breast cancer. Some clones in this sample may be carry-over from other donors' samples. This rearrangement joins TRBV7-3 to TRBJ2-1, with TRBD1 identical over 7 bases. The DNA for the CDR3 is TGTGCCAGCAGCAAACAGGGGTGGAACGATGAGCAGTTCCTC. Translation: CASSKQGWNDEQFL.